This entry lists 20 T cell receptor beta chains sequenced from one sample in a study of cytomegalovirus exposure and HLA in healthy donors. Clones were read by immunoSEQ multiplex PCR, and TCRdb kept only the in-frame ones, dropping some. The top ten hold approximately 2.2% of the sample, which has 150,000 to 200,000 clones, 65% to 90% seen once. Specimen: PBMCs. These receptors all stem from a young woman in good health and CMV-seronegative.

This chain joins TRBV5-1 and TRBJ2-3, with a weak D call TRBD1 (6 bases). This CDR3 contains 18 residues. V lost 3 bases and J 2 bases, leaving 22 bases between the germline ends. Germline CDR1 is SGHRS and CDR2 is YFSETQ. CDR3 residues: CASSSAQGWTGFTDTQYF. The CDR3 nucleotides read TGCGCCAGCAGCTCTGCCCAGGGGTGGACGGGGTTCACAGATACGCAGTATTTT. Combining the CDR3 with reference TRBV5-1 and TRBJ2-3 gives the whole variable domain KAGVTQTPRYLIKTRGQQVTLSCSPISGHRSVSWYQQTPGQGLQFLFEYFSETQRNKGNFPGRFSGRQFSNSRSEMNVSTLELGDSALYLCASSSAQGWTGFTDTQYFGPGTRLTVL.

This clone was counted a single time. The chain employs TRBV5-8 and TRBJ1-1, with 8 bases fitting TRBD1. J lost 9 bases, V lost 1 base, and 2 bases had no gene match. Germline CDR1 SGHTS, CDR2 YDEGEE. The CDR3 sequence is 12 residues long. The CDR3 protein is CASSLRTGQAFF. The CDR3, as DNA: TGTGCCAGCAGCTTGCGGACAGGGCAAGCTTTCTTT.

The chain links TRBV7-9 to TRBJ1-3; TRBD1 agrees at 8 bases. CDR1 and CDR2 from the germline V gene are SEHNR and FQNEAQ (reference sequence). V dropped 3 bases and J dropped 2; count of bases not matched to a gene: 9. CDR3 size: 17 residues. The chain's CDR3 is CASSFLHGRGPGNTIYF. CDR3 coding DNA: TGTGCCAGCAGCTTTCTACACGGCAGGGGGCCTGGAAACACCATATATTTT.

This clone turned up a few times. CDR3: CASSARTGVYEQYF. The CDR3 nucleotides are TGCGCCAGCAGCGCGCGGACAGGGGTCTACGAGCAGTACTTC. V usage is TRBV5-1 and J usage is TRBJ2-7, with TRBD1 matching 9 bases. The CDR3 length is 14 residues. Germline CDR1 SGHRS, CDR2 YFSETQ. V was pared by 4 bases and J by 3 bases, with 5 bases of the junction left unmatched.

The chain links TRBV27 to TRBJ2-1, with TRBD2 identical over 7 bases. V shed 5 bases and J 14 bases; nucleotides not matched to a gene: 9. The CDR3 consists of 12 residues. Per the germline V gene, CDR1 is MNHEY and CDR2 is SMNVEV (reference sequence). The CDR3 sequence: CASSQGGFSKFF. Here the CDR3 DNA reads TGTGCCAGCAGTCAGGGAGGGTTTAGTAAGTTCTTC.

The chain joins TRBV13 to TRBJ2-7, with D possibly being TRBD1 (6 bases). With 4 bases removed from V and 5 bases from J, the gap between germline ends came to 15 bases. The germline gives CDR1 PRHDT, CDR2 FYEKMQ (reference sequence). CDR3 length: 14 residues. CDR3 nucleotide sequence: TGTGCCAGCAGCTCCAGGACAGAAGAAAACGAGCAGTACTTC. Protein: CASSSRTEENEQYF.

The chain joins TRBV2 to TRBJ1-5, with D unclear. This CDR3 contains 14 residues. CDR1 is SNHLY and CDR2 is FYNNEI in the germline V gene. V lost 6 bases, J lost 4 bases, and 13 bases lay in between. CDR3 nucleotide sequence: TGTGCCAGCAGGAGGTTCGGGTTAAATCAGCCCCAGCATTTT. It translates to CASRRFGLNQPQHF.

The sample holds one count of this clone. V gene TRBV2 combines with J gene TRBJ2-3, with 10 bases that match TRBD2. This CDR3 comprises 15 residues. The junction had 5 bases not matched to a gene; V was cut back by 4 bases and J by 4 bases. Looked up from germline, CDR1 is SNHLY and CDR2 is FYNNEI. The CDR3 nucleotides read TGTGCCAGCAGTGGGGGGACTAGCGCGGCAGATACGCAGTATTTT. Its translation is CASSGGTSAADTQYF.

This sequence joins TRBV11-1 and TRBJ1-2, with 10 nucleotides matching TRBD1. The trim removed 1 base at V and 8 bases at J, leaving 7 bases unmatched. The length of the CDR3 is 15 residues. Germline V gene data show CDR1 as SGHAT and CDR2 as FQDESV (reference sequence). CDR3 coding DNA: TGTGCCAGCAGCTTAGGTTCGGGACAGGGGTACGGCTACACCTTC. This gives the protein CASSLGSGQGYGYTF. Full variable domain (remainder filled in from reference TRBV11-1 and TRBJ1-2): EAEVAQSPRYKITEKSQAVAFWCDPISGHATLYWYRQILGQGPELLVQFQDESVVDDSQLPKDRFSAERLKGVDSTLKIQPAELGDSAMYLCASSLGSGQGYGYTFGSGTRLTVV.

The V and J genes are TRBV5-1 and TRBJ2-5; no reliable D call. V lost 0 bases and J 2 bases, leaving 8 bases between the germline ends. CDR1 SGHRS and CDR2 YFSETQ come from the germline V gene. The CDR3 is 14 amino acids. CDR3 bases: TGCGCCAGCAGCTTGGGTAGTACGCAAGAGACCCAGTACTTC. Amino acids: CASSLGSTQETQYF.

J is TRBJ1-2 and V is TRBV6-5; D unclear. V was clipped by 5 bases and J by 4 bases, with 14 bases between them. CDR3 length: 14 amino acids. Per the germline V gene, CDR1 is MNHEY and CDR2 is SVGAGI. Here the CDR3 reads CASSMATGSYGYTF. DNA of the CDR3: TGTGCCAGCAGTATGGCGACTGGCAGCTATGGCTACACCTTC.

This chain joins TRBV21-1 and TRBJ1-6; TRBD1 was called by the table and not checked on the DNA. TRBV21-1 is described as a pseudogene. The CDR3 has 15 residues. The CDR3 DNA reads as TGTGCCAGCAGCAAACTGGACACGCTTAATTCACCCCTCCACTTT. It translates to CASSKLDTLNSPLHF.

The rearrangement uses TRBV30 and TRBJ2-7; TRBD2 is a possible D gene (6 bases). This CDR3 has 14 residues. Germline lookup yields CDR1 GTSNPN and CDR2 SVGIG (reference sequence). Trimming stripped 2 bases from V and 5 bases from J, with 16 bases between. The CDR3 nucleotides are TGTGCCTGGAGTAGGCAGGGACTTTTCCACGAGCAGTACTTC. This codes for CAWSRQGLFHEQYF.

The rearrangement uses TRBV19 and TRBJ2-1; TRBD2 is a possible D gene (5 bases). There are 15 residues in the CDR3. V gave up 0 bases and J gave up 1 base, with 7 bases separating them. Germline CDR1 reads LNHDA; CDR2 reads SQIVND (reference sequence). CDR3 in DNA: TGTGCCAGTAGTATAGAAGGCGGGTCCTACAATGAGCAGTTCTTC. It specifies CASSIEGGSYNEQFF.

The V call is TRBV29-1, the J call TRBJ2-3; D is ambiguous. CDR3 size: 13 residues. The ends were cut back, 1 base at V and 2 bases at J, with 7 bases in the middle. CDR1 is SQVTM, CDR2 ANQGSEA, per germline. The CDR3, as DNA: TGCAGCGTTGAAGGCCAGATCACAGATACGCAGTATTTT. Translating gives CSVEGQITDTQYF.

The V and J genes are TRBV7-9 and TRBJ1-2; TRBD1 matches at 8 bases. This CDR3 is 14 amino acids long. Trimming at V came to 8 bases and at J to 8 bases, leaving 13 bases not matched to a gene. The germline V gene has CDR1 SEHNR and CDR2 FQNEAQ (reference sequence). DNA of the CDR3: TGTGCCAGCTTCGGGGCAGGGGGCGCGGGAGGCTACACCTTC. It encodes CASFGAGGAGGYTF.

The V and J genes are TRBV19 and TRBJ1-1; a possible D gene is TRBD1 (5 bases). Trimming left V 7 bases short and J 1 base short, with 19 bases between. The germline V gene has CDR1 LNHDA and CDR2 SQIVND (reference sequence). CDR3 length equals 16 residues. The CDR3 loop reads CASTPGARLGNTEAFF. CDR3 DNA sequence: TGTGCCAGTACCCCTGGGGCCCGACTCGGGAACACTGAAGCTTTCTTT.

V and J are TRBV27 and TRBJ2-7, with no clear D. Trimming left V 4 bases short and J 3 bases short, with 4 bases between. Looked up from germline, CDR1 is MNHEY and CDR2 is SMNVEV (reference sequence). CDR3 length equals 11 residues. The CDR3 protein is CASSSLYEQYF. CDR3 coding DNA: TGTGCCAGCAGTTCCCTCTACGAGCAGTACTTC.

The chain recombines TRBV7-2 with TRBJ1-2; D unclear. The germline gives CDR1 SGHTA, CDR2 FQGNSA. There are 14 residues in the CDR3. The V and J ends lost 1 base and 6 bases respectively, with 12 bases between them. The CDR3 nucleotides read TGTGCCAGCAGCTTAGTTCCGGGATTAAATGGCTACACCTTC. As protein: CASSLVPGLNGYTF.

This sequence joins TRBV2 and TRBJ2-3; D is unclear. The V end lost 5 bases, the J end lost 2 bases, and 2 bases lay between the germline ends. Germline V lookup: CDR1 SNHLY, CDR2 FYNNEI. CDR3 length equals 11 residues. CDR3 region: CASSYTDTQYF. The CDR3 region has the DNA TGTGCCAGCAGTTACACAGATACGCAGTATTTT.